One and the same sample provided the 2 T cell receptor beta chains below, sequenced in a study of shared T cell receptors in the human thymus. Assay used: immunoSEQ multiplex PCR; TCRdb lists only in-frame clones, some missing. The sample lists hundreds of thousands of clones; 87% were seen once. This same sample was also part of a study on human thymus T cells.

The sample comprised thymocytes. Receptors originate from a boy in the first two years of life with a congenital heart defect.

V usage is TRBV4-2 and J usage is TRBJ2-3, with TRBD1 identical over 12 bases. V gave up 4 bases and J gave up 3 bases; unmatched junction bases: 5. Germline CDR1 is LGHNA and CDR2 is YNFKEQ. The CDR3 consists of 16 residues. The CDR3 spells CASSLPGQGATDTQYF. Here the CDR3 DNA reads TGTGCCAGCAGCCTACCGGGACAGGGGGCTACAGATACGCAGTATTTT.

The chain recombines TRBV20-1 with TRBJ2-5; D remains unclear. The germline V gene encodes CDR1 DFQATT and CDR2 SNEGSKA (reference sequence). CDR3 size: 11 residues. V lost 0 bases and J lost 5, with 4 bases in between. The CDR3 coding sequence is TGCAGTGCTAGAGATCCGGAGACCCAGTACTTC. This encodes CSARDPETQYF.